These T cell receptor beta chains were read from a single sample in a study of T cells in Graves' hyperthyroidism and ophthalmopathy. From the multiplex PCR reads, TCRdb called clonotypes with MiXCR, one entry per CDR3 protein. The sample contains a few hundred thousand distinct CDR3 sequences, around 21% of which appear only once. Sequenced: blood. The receptors were sampled from a young man with Graves' hyperthyroidism. CDR3s include the opening cysteine and the closing phenylalanine or tryptophan. Fields, in order: clone size, D gene, V gene, J gene, CDR3 protein, CDR3 DNA. D genes are given only for firm matches. Rows may omit the clone size; those that give it use once, few, many or a size class.

size: many
D: NA
V: TRBV2
J: TRBJ1-1
CDR3: CASLPSGTGGREAFF
DNA: TGTGCCAGCTTACCTTCCGGGACGGGGGGTCGAGAAGCTTTCTTT

size: NA
D: TRBD1
V: TRBV6-1
J: TRBJ1-5
CDR3: CASSSGTGAYQPQHF
DNA: TGTGCCAGCAGCTCCGGGACAGGGGCGTATCAGCCCCAGCATTTT

size: few
D: NA
V: TRBV29-1
J: TRBJ1-1
CDR3: CSGHRSTITEAFF
DNA: TGCAGCGGTCACAGGAGTACAATCACTGAAGCTTTCTTT

size: NA
D: NA
V: TRBV12-3/TRBV12-4
J: TRBJ1-1
CDR3: CASRIQAMNTEAFF
DNA: TGTGCCAGCAGGATTCAGGCGATGAACACTGAAGCTTTCTTT

size: NA
D: TRBD1
V: TRBV19
J: TRBJ1-2
CDR3: CASTGGGGYTF
DNA: TGTGCCAGTACAGGGGGCGGGGGCTACACCTTC

size: many
D: NA
V: TRBV12-5
J: TRBJ1-2
CDR3: CASGFGTRDGYTF
DNA: TGTGCTAGTGGCTTCGGGACGCGCGACGGCTACACCTTC

size: many
D: NA
V: TRBV28
J: TRBJ1-3
CDR3: CASGKQVDSGNTIYF
DNA: TGTGCCAGCGGAAAACAGGTAGACTCTGGAAACACCATATATTTT

size: few
D: NA
V: TRBV27
J: TRBJ2-2
CDR3: CASTGLDRYYTGELFF
DNA: TGTGCCAGCACGGGGTTGGACCGTTATTACACCGGGGAGCTGTTTTTT

size: many
D: NA
V: TRBV11-2
J: TRBJ1-2
CDR3: CASSLLGDGYTF
DNA: TGTGCCAGCAGCCTTCTGGGAGATGGCTACACCTTC

size: many
D: NA
V: TRBV27
J: TRBJ1-1
CDR3: CASSFFHQTGPSMNTEAFF
DNA: TGTGCCAGCAGTTTCTTCCACCAGACAGGTCCTTCGATGAACACTGAAGCTTTCTTT

size: many
D: TRBD1
V: TRBV27
J: TRBJ1-1
CDR3: CASRHRGHGAFF
DNA: TGTGCCAGCAGGCACAGGGGGCACGGAGCTTTCTTT

size: NA
D: NA
V: TRBV5-1
J: TRBJ1-1
CDR3: CASSLDGGLTEAFF
DNA: TGCGCCAGCAGCTTGGACGGGGGGCTGACTGAAGCTTTCTTT

size: many
D: NA
V: TRBV5-1
J: TRBJ1-1
CDR3: CASSLGRGYTEAFF
DNA: TGCGCCAGCAGCTTAGGGCGTGGGTACACTGAAGCTTTCTTT

size: many
D: TRBD1
V: TRBV7-9
J: TRBJ1-2
CDR3: CASSYKTGTGYGYTF
DNA: TGTGCCAGCAGCTATAAGACAGGGACGGGCTATGGCTACACCTTC

size: few
D: TRBD1
V: TRBV12-3/TRBV12-4
J: TRBJ1-3
CDR3: CASSLTGTGNRF
DNA: TGTGCCAGCAGTTTAACTGGGACAGGCAACCGTTTT

size: many
D: NA
V: TRBV29-1
J: TRBJ2-7
CDR3: CSGPGKWYEQYF
DNA: TGCAGCGGCCCAGGGAAATGGTACGAGCAGTACTTC

size: many
D: TRBD2
V: TRBV12-3/TRBV12-4
J: TRBJ2-5
CDR3: CASSSSGGPRGETQYF
DNA: TGTGCCAGCAGTTCTAGCGGGGGGCCCCGCGGGGAGACCCAGTACTTC

size: NA
D: NA
V: TRBV19
J: TRBJ2-7
CDR3: CASSGGRFYEQYF
DNA: TGTGCCAGTAGTGGGGGACGTTTCTACGAGCAGTACTTC

size: many
D: TRBD1
V: TRBV28
J: TRBJ2-7
CDR3: CASSDRANEQYF
DNA: TGTGCCAGCAGCGACAGGGCAAACGAGCAGTACTTC

size: many
D: NA
V: TRBV6-2/TRBV6-3
J: TRBJ2-5
CDR3: CASSDSQETQYF
DNA: TGTGCCAGCAGCGACTCACAAGAGACCCAGTACTTC

size: many
D: NA
V: TRBV30
J: TRBJ2-5
CDR3: CAWTGNGAVVRETQYF
DNA: TGTGCCTGGACGGGGAACGGGGCGGTTGTGAGGGAGACCCAGTACTTC

size: many
D: NA
V: TRBV2
J: TRBJ1-1
CDR3: CASSEEGPLGAFF
DNA: TGTGCCAGCAGTGAGGAGGGGCCACTAGGGGCTTTCTTT

size: few
D: NA
V: TRBV6-5
J: TRBJ1-2
CDR3: CASSYNSYANYGYTF
DNA: TGTGCCAGCAGTTACAATTCGTACGCTAACTATGGCTACACCTTC

size: NA
D: NA
V: TRBV5-1
J: TRBJ2-7
CDR3: CASSSNRDNGRNEQYF
DNA: TGCGCCAGCAGCTCAAACCGGGACAACGGTCGGAACGAGCAGTACTTC

size: many
D: NA
V: TRBV5-1
J: TRBJ2-7
CDR3: CASSLVRASYEQYF
DNA: TGCGCCAGCAGCTTGGTCCGGGCCTCCTACGAGCAGTACTTC

size: few
D: NA
V: TRBV7-8
J: TRBJ1-5
CDR3: CASSLAESGRSNQPQHF
DNA: TGTGCCAGCAGCTTAGCGGAAAGTGGTAGAAGCAATCAGCCCCAGCATTTT

size: NA
D: NA
V: TRBV2
J: TRBJ1-5
CDR3: CASSDESQPQHF
DNA: TGTGCCAGCAGTGACGAGAGTCAGCCCCAGCATTTT

size: many
D: NA
V: TRBV2
J: TRBJ1-1
CDR3: CASTARVWTEAFF
DNA: TGTGCCAGCACTGCTCGGGTCTGGACTGAAGCTTTCTTT

size: many
D: NA
V: TRBV19
J: TRBJ1-5
CDR3: CASSRGGASQHF
DNA: TGTGCCAGTAGTAGGGGCGGCGCGTCCCAGCATTTT

size: many
D: TRBD1
V: TRBV2
J: TRBJ1-1
CDR3: CASSDRTGNTEAFF
DNA: TGTGCCAGCAGTGATCGGACAGGGAACACTGAAGCTTTCTTT

size: many
D: NA
V: TRBV18
J: TRBJ2-2
CDR3: CASSPKSTGELFF
DNA: TGTGCCAGCTCACCAAAGAGCACCGGGGAGCTGTTTTTT

size: many
D: NA
V: TRBV14
J: TRBJ1-2
CDR3: CASSQSLTPYGYTF
DNA: TGTGCCAGCAGCCAATCCCTCACCCCATATGGCTACACCTTC

size: few
D: NA
V: TRBV29-1
J: TRBJ2-2
CDR3: CSVAGNTGELFF
DNA: TGCAGCGTTGCCGGGAACACCGGGGAGCTGTTTTTT

size: many
D: NA
V: TRBV6-1
J: TRBJ2-7
CDR3: CASSEQGATYEQYF
DNA: TGTGCCAGCAGTGAACAGGGTGCAACTTACGAGCAGTACTTC

size: many
D: NA
V: TRBV20-1
J: TRBJ1-1
CDR3: CSARRSTGFTEAFF
DNA: TGCAGTGCTAGGAGATCAACAGGGTTCACTGAAGCTTTCTTT